Shown below are 23 T cell receptor beta chains from a single sample sequenced in a study of cytomegalovirus exposure and HLA in healthy donors. PCR employed 60 Vbeta and 13 Jbeta primers. Profiled with immunoSEQ multiplex PCR; TCRdb holds only in-frame clones, not every one. Of 99,000 or so clones in the sample, around 74% are singletons; the top ten hold roughly 1.2%. Input material: PBMCs. The receptors here all came from a man in his forties in good health and CMV-seronegative.

The chain carries TRBV28 and TRBJ1-2, with TRBD1 matching 9 bases. CDR1 MDHEN and CDR2 SYDVKM come from the germline V gene. V was pared by 6 bases and J by 8 bases, with 13 bases of the junction left unmatched. This CDR3 has 15 amino acids. In DNA, the CDR3 is TGTGCCAGCAGCTCTTCAACAGGGGGCAGAGGAGGCTACACCTTC. Its translation is CASSSSTGGRGGYTF.

This clone came up once. This sample includes further DNA sequences coding for the same CDR3. The chain carries TRBV4-1 and TRBJ1-5; D is ambiguous. V dropped 7 bases and J dropped 0 bases, with 10 bases sitting between them. The germline gives CDR1 MGHRA, CDR2 YSYEKL. The CDR3 loop spans 14 amino acids. Here the CDR3 DNA reads TGCGCCAGCACCACAACAGATAGCAATCAGCCCCAGCATTTT. The encoded protein is CASTTTDSNQPQHF.

The J gene is TRBJ1-4, the V gene TRBV19; D unclear. The CDR3 spans 15 residues. Germline V gene sequence: CDR1 LNHDA, CDR2 SQIVND (reference sequence). The V gene lost 10 bases and the J gene lost 8 bases, with 23 bases spanning the gap. The CDR3 protein is CATSKELEFREKLFF. The CDR3 DNA is TGTGCCACCTCGAAGGAGCTTGAGTTTCGGGAAAAACTGTTTTTT.

The J gene is TRBJ2-2, the V gene TRBV14; weak D call: TRBD2 (5 bases). The germline gives CDR1 SGHDN, CDR2 FVKESK. The CDR3 extends over 16 amino acids. Trimming pared 0 bases from V and 0 bases from J, leaving 8 bases between. CDR3: CASSQDRGTNTGELFF. Written as DNA, the CDR3 is TGTGCCAGCAGCCAAGATCGAGGGACGAACACCGGGGAGCTGTTTTTT.

As for this clone: The sample carries other DNA sequences with the same CDR3. The chain combines TRBV6-5 with TRBJ2-7, with TRBD1 matching 10 bases. J gave up 4 bases and V 2 bases, and 2 bases lay outside the gene matches. This CDR3 comprises 14 residues. Per the germline V gene, CDR1 is MNHEY and CDR2 is SVGAGI. CDR3 nucleotide sequence: TGTGCCAGCAGTTACCGACAGGGGGCATACGAGCAGTACTTC. Translating it yields CASSYRQGAYEQYF.

About this clone: In the same sample, other DNA sequences code for this CDR3. The chain is built from TRBV27 and TRBJ2-7; no firm D call. In germline, CDR1 is MNHEY, CDR2 SMNVEV (reference sequence). The CDR3 runs 12 residues. The ends were cut back, 3 bases at V and 3 bases at J, with 6 bases in the middle. CDR3: CASSLSGYEQYF. The CDR3 coding sequence is TGTGCCAGCAGTTTGTCGGGCTACGAGCAGTACTTC.

The chain links TRBV2 to TRBJ2-7, with TRBD1 identical over 8 bases. This CDR3 contains 12 residues. The trim removed 7 bases at V and 3 bases at J, leaving 2 bases unmatched. Per germline, CDR1 SNHLY and CDR2 FYNNEI. As DNA, the CDR3 is TGTGCCAGCAATGGACAGGGCTACGAGCAGTACTTC. It is translated as CASNGQGYEQYF.

The gene calls are TRBV6-6 and TRBJ1-2, with D unresolved. This CDR3 is 13 amino acids long. With 2 bases removed from V and 7 bases from J, the gap between germline ends came to 11 bases. Germline loops: CDR1 MNHNY, CDR2 SVGAGI (reference sequence). CDR3 sequence (DNA): TGTGCCAGCAGTTACGGCTCGGAGCTTGGCTACACCTTC. It yields the protein CASSYGSELGYTF.

CDR3 bases: TGTGCCAGCAGTCGGACAGGGGACCGGAATCAGCCCCAGCATTTT. This codes for CASSRTGDRNQPQHF. This chain links TRBV6-6 with TRBJ1-5; 9 nucleotides agree with TRBD1. V lost 5 bases and J lost 4; bases outside the gene matches: 6. Per germline, CDR1 MNHNY and CDR2 SVGAGI (reference sequence). The CDR3 runs to 15 residues.

The chain links TRBV7-9 to TRBJ2-2; no clear D. V lost 0 bases to trimming and J lost 0 bases, with 5 bases between them. The CDR3 consists of 15 residues. Germline values: CDR1 SEHNR, CDR2 FQNEAQ (reference sequence). CDR3 in DNA: TGTGCCAGCAGCTTAGCGAACACGAACACCGGGGAGCTGTTTTTT. It translates to CASSLANTNTGELFF.

V and J are TRBV5-1 and TRBJ2-7; D is perhaps TRBD2 (5 bases). Trimming removed 3 bases from V and 0 bases from J, with 13 bases in between. This CDR3 comprises 15 residues. Looked up from germline, CDR1 is SGHRS and CDR2 is YFSETQ. Here the CDR3 reads CASSSGDMYSYEQYF. In DNA, the CDR3 is TGCGCCAGCAGCTCCGGGGATATGTACTCCTACGAGCAGTACTTC.

This clone was seen just once. The rearrangement uses TRBV7-9 and TRBJ1-1, with D perhaps matching TRBD1 (6 bases). CDR3 length: 15 residues. Trimming left V 1 base short and J 4 bases short, with 13 bases between. The germline V gene has CDR1 SEHNR and CDR2 FQNEAQ (reference sequence). The CDR3 DNA reads TGTGCCAGCAGCTTAGAATGGGGGCGCGTCACTGAAGCTTTCTTT. Amino acid sequence: CASSLEWGRVTEAFF.

The chain is built from TRBV28 and TRBJ1-4; no firm D call. CDR1 is MDHEN, CDR2 SYDVKM, per germline. The CDR3 totals 15 residues. V gave up 6 bases and J gave up 12 bases, with 23 bases separating them. The CDR3 DNA reads as TGTGCCAGCAGCCTCGGACGGACTAGTAACGAGGAACTGTTTTTT. It is translated as CASSLGRTSNEELFF. The entire variable domain, with the rest obtained from reference TRBV28 and TRBJ1-4, is as follows: DVKVTQSSRYLVKRTGEKVFLECVQDMDHENMFWYRQDPGLGLRLIYFSYDVKMKEKGDIPEGYSVSREKKERFSLILESASTNQTSMYLCASSLGRTSNEELFFGSGTQLSVL.

This sequence joins TRBV7-9 and TRBJ1-2; D is possibly TRBD1 (6 bases). Germline V gives CDR1 SEHNR, CDR2 FQNEAQ (reference sequence). V was trimmed by 5 bases and J by 5 bases, leaving 18 bases between them. This CDR3 comprises 15 residues. CDR3 coding DNA: TGTGCCAGCAGCCCGACCACCACAGGGTCGTATGGCTACACCTTC. The encoded protein is CASSPTTTGSYGYTF.

This clone was found a few times. The gene calls are TRBV7-6 and TRBJ1-1; 9 positions match TRBD1. J lost 7 bases, V lost 1 base, and 16 bases had no gene match. The CDR3 loop spans 18 amino acids. CDR1 and CDR2 (germline): SGHVS, FNYEAQ. The CDR3: CASSLDPGQGPFWVEAFF. Written as DNA, the CDR3 is TGTGCCAGCAGCTTAGACCCGGGACAGGGCCCGTTTTGGGTTGAAGCTTTCTTT. Full variable domain (rest looked up from reference TRBV7-6 and TRBJ1-1): GAGVSQSPRYKVTKRGQDVALRCDPISGHVSLYWYRQALGQGPEFLTYFNYEAQQDKSGLPNDRFSAERPEGSISTLTIQRTEQRDSAMYRCASSLDPGQGPFWVEAFFGQGTRLTVV.

The V gene is TRBV21-1, the J gene TRBJ1-6; the table gives TRBD1 as D, unverified against the DNA. TRBV21-1 is deemed a pseudogene. CDR3 length equals 17 residues. The CDR3 bases are TGTGCCAGCATACCGGGACAGGGGATCTCCTATAATTCACCCCTCCACTTT. Protein: CASIPGQGISYNSPLHF.

V is TRBV7-8 and J is TRBJ1-4; D ambiguous. This CDR3 region has 18 residues. V was trimmed by 2 bases and J by 2 bases, leaving 18 bases between them. The germline V gene has CDR1 SGHVS and CDR2 FQNEAQ. CDR3 in DNA: TGTGCCAGCAGCTTAACCTACCCAGGAAGGTCCACTAATGAAAAACTGTTTTTT. It specifies CASSLTYPGRSTNEKLFF.

This clone was seen just once. The chain combines TRBV14 with TRBJ1-6; D gene ambiguous. Germline CDR1 SGHDN, CDR2 FVKESK. The CDR3 has 14 amino acids. Trimming cost V 2 bases and J 11 bases, with 13 bases left between them. The CDR3 reads CASSQRERLTPLHF. The CDR3 DNA reads as TGTGCCAGCAGCCAACGAGAACGGTTAACACCCCTCCACTTT.

The gene calls are TRBV20-1 and TRBJ1-2; no firm D call. The CDR3 sequence is 10 residues long. With 5 bases removed from V and 6 bases from J, the gap between germline ends came to 7 bases. CDR1 DFQATT and CDR2 SNEGSKA come from the germline V gene (reference sequence). DNA for the CDR3: TGCAGTGCTTACGGGGATGGCTACACCTTC. It encodes CSAYGDGYTF.

The V and J genes are TRBV18 and TRBJ1-4, with a tentative D call TRBD1 (5 bases). The V end was cut by 2 bases, the J end by 8 bases, with 12 bases between. This CDR3 is 14 amino acids long. The germline gives CDR1 KGHSH, CDR2 LQKENI. The DNA of the CDR3 is TGTGCCAGCTCACCAGCTCAGGGCTACGAAAAACTGTTTTTT. Residues: CASSPAQGYEKLFF.

The chain has TRBV6-1 and TRBJ2-7; TRBD1 matches at 8 bases. This CDR3 spans 14 amino acids. Unmatched junction bases numbered 6, after V lost 3 bases and J lost 5 bases. The germline gives CDR1 MNHNS, CDR2 SASEGT. The CDR3 loop reads CASSDQTGVHEQYF. The CDR3 nucleotides read TGTGCCAGCAGTGACCAGACAGGGGTCCACGAGCAGTACTTC.

A word on this clone: The junction and the germline gene differ at one end; a read error may be behind it. The V gene is TRBV7-9, the J gene TRBJ1-5, with D possibly being TRBD1 (6 bases). This CDR3 is 16 amino acids long. Per the germline V gene, CDR1 is SEHNR and CDR2 is FQNEAQ (reference sequence). The CDR3 DNA reads TGTTCCAGCAGCTTAGGGAACGGACAGCTAAATCAGCCCCAGCATTTT. Its translation is CSSSLGNGQLNQPQHF.

This chain connects TRBV29-1 to TRBJ2-1; TRBD2 matches at 7 bases. V dropped 1 base and J dropped 2; count of bases not matched to a gene: 5. The germline V gene has CDR1 SQVTM and CDR2 ANQGSEA. This CDR3 has 15 amino acids. The CDR3 bases are TGCAGCGTTGAAGGAGGCGGGGGTACCTACAATGAGCAGTTCTTC. This encodes CSVEGGGGTYNEQFF.